The rows below give T cell receptor beta chains drawn from one sample of a study of response to subunit inactivated influenza vaccine. TCRdb redid the calling of the RT-PCR reads with MiXCR, one entry per CDR3 protein. The data contain roughly 630,000 distinct CDR3 sequences, 12% to 15% of them seen just once; the ten biggest clones take up roughly 7.2%. The source material was PBMCs from blood, sampled less than 15 days before vaccination. The receptors stem from a man in his fifties or sixties who received an inactivated influenza vaccine. Each CDR3 is given with its conserved first and last residue. D genes are given only for firm matches. Clone size appears in some rows only: once, few, many, or a class for an expanded clone.

V: TRBV20-1; D: TRBD1; J: TRBJ2-5; size: few; DNA: TGCAGCCTCGACAGGGGTGGCCAAGAGACCCAGTACTTC; CDR3: CSLDRGGQETQYF
V: TRBV6-2/TRBV6-3; D: -; J: TRBJ2-3; size: few; DNA: TGTGCCAGCACCAGGCATTATAGCACAGATACGCAGTATTTT; CDR3: CASTRHYSTDTQYF
V: TRBV12-3/TRBV12-4; D: -; J: TRBJ1-5; size: -; DNA: TGTGCCAGCAGCACGGACGGGGCCAATCAGCCCCAGCATTTT; CDR3: CASSTDGANQPQHF
V: TRBV20-1; D: TRBD1; J: TRBJ2-7; size: -; DNA: TGCAGTGCTAGAGATCTACAGGGGGCTATCTACGAGCAGTACTTC; CDR3: CSARDLQGAIYEQYF
V: TRBV2; D: -; J: TRBJ2-7; size: -; DNA: TGTGCCAGCAGTGAGTTCGCTCCCGAGCAGTACTTC; CDR3: CASSEFAPEQYF
V: TRBV6-4; D: -; J: TRBJ2-1; size: -; DNA: TGTGCCAGCGCGATGGGACCACTGAATGAGCAGTTCTTC; CDR3: CASAMGPLNEQFF
V: TRBV7-9; D: -; J: TRBJ2-3; size: many; DNA: TGTGCCAGCAGCTTACAGCGCACAGATACGCAGTATTTT; CDR3: CASSLQRTDTQYF
V: TRBV7-2; D: -; J: TRBJ2-7; size: -; DNA: TGTGCCAGCAGCTTAGGCCGGCTAGCTTTCAACGAGCAGTACTTC; CDR3: CASSLGRLAFNEQYF
V: TRBV6-4; D: TRBD2; J: TRBJ2-3; size: -; DNA: TGTGCCAGCAGCCGGGACGCGGGAGCGGTAGATACGCAGTATTTT; CDR3: CASSRDAGAVDTQYF
V: TRBV7-2; D: TRBD2; J: TRBJ2-1; size: few; DNA: TGTGCCAGCACCTCGCGGGCTAGCGGGAGCGATGAGCAGTTCTTC; CDR3: CASTSRASGSDEQFF
V: TRBV29-1; D: -; J: TRBJ2-1; size: many; DNA: TGCAGCGTTGAAGGGCTAGCAGAGTACAATGAGCAGTTCTTC; CDR3: CSVEGLAEYNEQFF
V: TRBV6-2/TRBV6-3; D: -; J: TRBJ2-7; size: few; DNA: TGTGCCAGCAGTTACCCCGTGCAGGGTACAAGGTACGAGCAGTACTTC; CDR3: CASSYPVQGTRYEQYF
V: TRBV6-2/TRBV6-3; D: -; J: TRBJ2-7; size: -; DNA: TGTGCCAGCAGTTACTCCATTGGATTTAGGGATCCGTACGAGCAGTACTTC; CDR3: CASSYSIGFRDPYEQYF
V: TRBV5-1; D: TRBD1; J: TRBJ2-1; size: few; DNA: TGCGCCAGCAGCTTGGTAGGGGGCTGGAACAATGAGCAGTTCTTC; CDR3: CASSLVGGWNNEQFF
V: TRBV5-6; D: -; J: TRBJ1-1; size: few; DNA: TGTGCCAGCAGCTTCGGGACGGTGGACACTGAAGCTTTCTTT; CDR3: CASSFGTVDTEAFF
V: TRBV4-3; D: -; J: TRBJ2-1; size: few; DNA: TGCGCCAGCAGCCAAGATATGGTTAGCGGAACCTACAATGAGCAGTTCTTC; CDR3: CASSQDMVSGTYNEQFF
V: TRBV7-6; D: -; J: TRBJ2-6; size: many; DNA: TGTGCCAGCAGCTTACCTGGGGCCAACGTCCTGACTTTC; CDR3: CASSLPGANVLTF
V: TRBV12-3/TRBV12-4; D: -; J: TRBJ1-4; size: few; DNA: TGTGCCAGCAGTTGGACAGTCTCAACTAATGAAAAACTGTTTTTT; CDR3: CASSWTVSTNEKLFF
V: TRBV5-6; D: -; J: TRBJ2-7; size: many; DNA: TGTGCCAGCAGCACTACTGACACGACCTACGAGCAGTACTTC; CDR3: CASSTTDTTYEQYF
V: TRBV3-1; D: TRBD2; J: TRBJ2-7; size: -; DNA: TGTGCCAGCAGCACCCGGACTAGCGGCCCAGCGGGGGAGCAGTACTTC; CDR3: CASSTRTSGPAGEQYF
V: TRBV29-1; D: -; J: TRBJ2-5; size: few; DNA: TGCAGCGTCCCTCAAGAGACCCAGTACTTC; CDR3: CSVPQETQYF
V: TRBV5-1; D: -; J: TRBJ2-7; size: -; DNA: TGCGCCAGCAACCGTCCGGAGGAAGGCTCCTACGAGCAGTACTTC; CDR3: CASNRPEEGSYEQYF
V: TRBV7-9; D: -; J: TRBJ2-3; size: -; DNA: TGTGCCAGCAGCTGGTGGGGTAGCACAGATACGCAGTATTTT; CDR3: CASSWWGSTDTQYF
V: TRBV5-1; D: -; J: TRBJ1-2; size: few; DNA: TGCGCCAGCAGCTTGTCGGACAGAAGCGGCTACACCTTC; CDR3: CASSLSDRSGYTF
V: TRBV29-1; D: -; J: TRBJ2-5; size: few; DNA: TGCAGCGTTGCAGCAGGGGGGCAAGAGACCCAGTACTTC; CDR3: CSVAAGGQETQYF
V: TRBV6-2/TRBV6-3; D: TRBD2; J: TRBJ2-3; size: few; DNA: TGTGCCAGCAGCATCGGGACTAGCGGGGTCACAGATACGCAGTATTTT; CDR3: CASSIGTSGVTDTQYF
V: TRBV5-1; D: -; J: TRBJ1-2; size: few; DNA: TGCGCCAGCAGCTTGGAGGTAGGGGGGGCGCGCGGCTACACCTTC; CDR3: CASSLEVGGARGYTF
V: TRBV12-3/TRBV12-4; D: -; J: TRBJ1-5; size: -; DNA: TGTGCCAGCAGAGACAGCTATAGCAATCAGCCCCAGCATTTT; CDR3: CASRDSYSNQPQHF
V: TRBV12-3/TRBV12-4; D: -; J: TRBJ2-5; size: -; DNA: TGTGCCAGCAGGCCTGAGGGGAGCCCCGGGGAGACCCAGTACTTC; CDR3: CASRPEGSPGETQYF
V: TRBV6-1; D: TRBD1; J: TRBJ1-2; size: -; DNA: TGTGCCAGCACAAGAGGGACAGTAGATTATGGCTACACCTTC; CDR3: CASTRGTVDYGYTF
V: TRBV20-1; D: -; J: TRBJ1-1; size: many; DNA: TGCAGTGCTAGAGATCGGCGGGTCACTACTGAAGCTTTCTTT; CDR3: CSARDRRVTTEAFF
V: TRBV7-8; D: -; J: TRBJ2-3; size: -; DNA: TGTGCCAGCAGCTTAGAGGTTGGAACGCAGTATTTT; CDR3: CASSLEVGTQYF
V: TRBV11-2; D: -; J: TRBJ2-7; size: -; DNA: TGTGCCAGCAGCTTAGCCCCCGGGAAGACCTACGAGCAGTACTTC; CDR3: CASSLAPGKTYEQYF
V: TRBV7-9; D: -; J: TRBJ2-7; size: -; DNA: TGTGCCAGCAGCCCTTCGGGGTTGGGGATGAGCTCCTACGAGCAGTACTTC; CDR3: CASSPSGLGMSSYEQYF
V: TRBV6-2/TRBV6-3; D: TRBD1; J: TRBJ2-5; size: -; DNA: TGTGCCAGCAGTTACGAGCCACAGGGGAGTCAAGAGACCCAGTACTTC; CDR3: CASSYEPQGSQETQYF
V: TRBV6-1; D: -; J: TRBJ2-7; size: few; DNA: TGTGCCAGCAGTGGAACAACGGAGATTGAGCAGTACTTC; CDR3: CASSGTTEIEQYF
V: TRBV15; D: -; J: TRBJ2-1; size: -; DNA: TGTGCCACCAGCAGAGAAGGCGGGAAATACAATGAGCAGTTCTTC; CDR3: CATSREGGKYNEQFF
V: TRBV29-1; D: TRBD2; J: TRBJ2-3; size: many; DNA: TGCAGCGTGATTTCGGGGGGTACAGATACGCAGTATTTT; CDR3: CSVISGGTDTQYF
V: TRBV9; D: -; J: TRBJ2-1; size: -; DNA: TGTGCCAGCAGCGTAGAACCGAATGAGCAGTTCTTC; CDR3: CASSVEPNEQFF
V: TRBV5-1; D: TRBD1; J: TRBJ2-1; size: few; DNA: TGCGCCAGCAGCTTGCAGGGGGCGGTCGATGAGCAGTTCTTC; CDR3: CASSLQGAVDEQFF
V: TRBV2; D: TRBD1; J: TRBJ2-1; size: few; DNA: TGTGCCAGCAGTGAAATCCCCGGGACAGGGTTGGATGAGCAGTTCTTC; CDR3: CASSEIPGTGLDEQFF
V: TRBV29-1; D: TRBD1; J: TRBJ2-7; size: many; DNA: TGCAGCGTTCGAAACAGGGGGAGCGAGCAGTACTTC; CDR3: CSVRNRGSEQYF
V: TRBV12-3/TRBV12-4; D: -; J: TRBJ2-2; size: few; DNA: TGTGCCAGCATCCCAGGTGTGGGTAAAACCGGGGAGCTGTTTTTT; CDR3: CASIPGVGKTGELFF
V: TRBV6-1; D: TRBD2; J: TRBJ2-1; size: -; DNA: TGTGCCAGCAAGCGGGGGGATTTCTACAATGAGCAGTTCTTC; CDR3: CASKRGDFYNEQFF
V: TRBV7-2; D: TRBD2; J: TRBJ2-1; size: -; DNA: TGTGCCAGCAGCTTAAATGCGGGAGCTAACTACAATGAGCAGTTCTTC; CDR3: CASSLNAGANYNEQFF
V: TRBV29-1; D: -; J: TRBJ2-5; size: -; DNA: TGCAGCACCCGAACGGAGACCCAGTACTTC; CDR3: CSTRTETQYF
V: TRBV7-2; D: -; J: TRBJ2-5; size: few; DNA: TGTGCCAGCAGCCGGGGCTTCCAAGAGACCCAGTACTTC; CDR3: CASSRGFQETQYF
V: TRBV27; D: TRBD2; J: TRBJ2-5; size: few; DNA: TGTGCCAGCATGGTCGGGAGGACGGGGACCCAGTACTTC; CDR3: CASMVGRTGTQYF
V: TRBV5-1; D: -; J: TRBJ2-7; size: -; DNA: TGCGCCAGCAGCTTGAGTAGCTCTAGATCCTACGAGCAGTACTTC; CDR3: CASSLSSSRSYEQYF
V: TRBV6-2/TRBV6-3; D: -; J: TRBJ2-3; size: -; DNA: TGTGCCAGCACCCAAGGTGGGAGAGGCACAGATACGCAGTATTTT; CDR3: CASTQGGRGTDTQYF
V: TRBV11-2; D: TRBD2; J: TRBJ2-7; size: -; DNA: TGTGCCAGCAGCGGGACTAGCGGGATTGCGTTCTACGAGCAGTACTTC; CDR3: CASSGTSGIAFYEQYF
V: TRBV7-2; D: TRBD2; J: TRBJ2-2; size: few; DNA: TGTGCCAGCAGCATCCAACCGGGACTAGTTGCCGGGGAGCTGTTTTTT; CDR3: CASSIQPGLVAGELFF
V: TRBV2; D: -; J: TRBJ1-2; size: few; DNA: TGTGCCAGCAGTGAGCAGGGAAAGACCTATGGCTACACCTTC; CDR3: CASSEQGKTYGYTF
V: TRBV10-3; D: -; J: TRBJ2-1; size: few; DNA: TGTGCCACCGGTGGGACGGACACGTACAATGAGCAGTTCTTC; CDR3: CATGGTDTYNEQFF
V: TRBV21-1; D: -; J: TRBJ2-7; size: -; DNA: TGTGCCAGCAAGAACAGCTATTCCTACGAGCAGTACTTC; CDR3: CASKNSYSYEQYF